Listed below are T cell receptor beta chains from one sample, sequenced in a study of blood T cell repertoires in COVID-19. The assay was immunoSEQ multiplex PCR, and TCRdb's table has in-frame clones only and misses some. The sample carries approximately 170,000 clones, 70% to 80% recorded once. What was sequenced was peripheral blood. These receptors originate from a woman aged 45-59 years with acute or convalescent COVID-19. CDR3s include the opening cysteine and the closing phenylalanine or tryptophan. The D gene is left open where the match is weak. Rows give clone size only sometimes, using once, few, many, or a class for an expanded clone.

D,size,V,J,CDR3,DNA
TRBD2,-,TRBV18,TRBJ2-7,CASSPIALAGYEQYF,TGTGCCAGCTCACCCATTGCGCTAGCGGGTTACGAGCAGTACTTC
TRBD1,-,TRBV6-5,TRBJ1-2,CASSYGGQGDYGYTF,TGTGCCAGCAGTTACGGTGGACAGGGAGACTATGGCTACACCTTC
-,-,TRBV9,TRBJ2-4,CASSVLGTEGNIQYF,TGTGCCAGCAGCGTATTGGGGACGGAGGGAAACATTCAGTACTTC
TRBD1,few,TRBV6-5,TRBJ1-5,CASRGQGADQPQHF,TGTGCCAGCAGGGGACAGGGGGCCGATCAGCCCCAGCATTTT
-,once,TRBV21-1,TRBJ2-7,CASSNRKDRAMYEQYF,TGTGCCAGCAGCAACCGTAAGGACAGGGCCATGTACGAGCAGTACTTC
TRBD2,few,TRBV9,TRBJ2-2,CASSSRTSANTGELFF,TGTGCCAGCAGCTCTAGGACTAGCGCTAACACCGGGGAGCTGTTTTTT
TRBD1,few,TRBV28,TRBJ1-4,CASSDPRRDRDEKLFF,TGTGCCAGCAGCGACCCACGGCGGGACAGGGATGAAAAACTGTTTTTT
-,-,TRBV18,TRBJ2-3,CASSPLATGSRADTQYF,TGTGCCAGCTCACCACTAGCGACAGGATCGCGGGCAGATACGCAGTATTTT
-,-,TRBV4-3,TRBJ1-4,CASSQAAVYGEKLFF,TGCGCCAGCAGCCAAGCTGCAGTATATGGTGAAAAACTGTTTTTT
-,-,TRBV24-1,TRBJ2-5,CATSDPGTPQQETQYF,TGTGCCACCAGTGATCCTGGGACACCACAGCAAGAGACCCAGTACTTC